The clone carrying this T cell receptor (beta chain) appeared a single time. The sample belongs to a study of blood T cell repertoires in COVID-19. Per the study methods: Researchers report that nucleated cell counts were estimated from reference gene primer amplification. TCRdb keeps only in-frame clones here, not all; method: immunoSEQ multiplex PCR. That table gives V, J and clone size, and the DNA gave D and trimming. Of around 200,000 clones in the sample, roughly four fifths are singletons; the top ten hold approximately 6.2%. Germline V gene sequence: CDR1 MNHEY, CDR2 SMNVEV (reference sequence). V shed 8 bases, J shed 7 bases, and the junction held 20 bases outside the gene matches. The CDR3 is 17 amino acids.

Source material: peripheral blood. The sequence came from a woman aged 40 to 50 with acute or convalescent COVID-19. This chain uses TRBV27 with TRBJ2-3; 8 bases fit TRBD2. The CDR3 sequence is CASGRSYLAGGRNTQYF. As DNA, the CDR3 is TGTGCCAGCGGGAGGAGTTATCTAGCGGGCGGGAGAAATACGCAGTATTTT.